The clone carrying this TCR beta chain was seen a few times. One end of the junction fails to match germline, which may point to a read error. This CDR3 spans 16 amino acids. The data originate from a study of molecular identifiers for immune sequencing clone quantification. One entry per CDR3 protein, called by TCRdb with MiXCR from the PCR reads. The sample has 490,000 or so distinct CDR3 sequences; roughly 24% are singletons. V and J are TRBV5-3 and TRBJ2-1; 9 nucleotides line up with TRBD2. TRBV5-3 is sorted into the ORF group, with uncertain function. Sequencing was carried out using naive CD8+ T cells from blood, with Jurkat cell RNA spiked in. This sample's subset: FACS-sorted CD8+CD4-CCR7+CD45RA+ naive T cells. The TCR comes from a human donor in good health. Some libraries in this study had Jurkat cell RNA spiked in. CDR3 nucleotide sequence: TGTGCCAGCAGCTTGGCCTATGGACTAGCGCTGGTTGAGCAGTTCTTC. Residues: CASSLAYGLALVEQFF.